This is a list of T cell receptor beta chains from one sample in a study of regulatory T cells in long-lasting Graves disease. Via MiXCR, TCRdb re-called the multiplex PCR reads, giving one row per CDR3 protein. The table has under 350,000 distinct CDR3 sequences, more than 20% seen once. The material was peripheral blood mononuclear cells (PBMCs), obtained when the disease was refractory, from a patient treated with antithyroid drugs. The receptors here all came from a female donor with Graves disease. Both conserved end residues are part of each CDR3. The order of the fields is D gene, V gene, J gene, clone size, CDR3 protein, CDR3 DNA. The D gene is left open where the match is weak. Only some rows state a clone size, as once, few, many or a class for expanded clones.

D gene: .; V gene: TRBV3-1; J gene: TRBJ1-5; clone size: many; CDR3 protein: CASSPGTLAGQPQHF; CDR3 DNA: TGTGCCAGCAGCCCCGGGACTCTAGCCGGTCAGCCCCAGCATTTT
D gene: .; V gene: TRBV5-1; J gene: TRBJ1-1; clone size: .; CDR3 protein: CASSYSPPGTEAFF; CDR3 DNA: TGCGCCAGCAGCTACAGTCCCCCGGGGACTGAAGCTTTCTTT
D gene: .; V gene: TRBV28; J gene: TRBJ1-5; clone size: many; CDR3 protein: CASRPRRRNQPQHF; CDR3 DNA: TGTGCCAGCAGACCTAGACGAAGAAATCAGCCCCAGCATTTT
D gene: TRBD2; V gene: TRBV12-3/TRBV12-4; J gene: TRBJ2-1; clone size: .; CDR3 protein: CASSLERASGGSSYNEQFF; CDR3 DNA: TGTGCCAGCAGTTTGGAGCGGGCTAGCGGGGGGAGCTCCTACAATGAGCAGTTCTTC
D gene: TRBD2; V gene: TRBV2; J gene: TRBJ2-1; clone size: few; CDR3 protein: CATRLAGQNNEQFF; CDR3 DNA: TGTGCCACCCGGCTAGCGGGCCAAAACAATGAGCAGTTCTTC
D gene: .; V gene: TRBV19; J gene: TRBJ2-2; clone size: .; CDR3 protein: CASSRGLTGELFF; CDR3 DNA: TGTGCCAGTAGTCGAGGTCTAACCGGGGAGCTGTTTTTT
D gene: TRBD1; V gene: TRBV28; J gene: TRBJ1-1; clone size: many; CDR3 protein: CASRPTGTGGGVNTEAFF; CDR3 DNA: TGTGCCAGCAGACCTACCGGGACAGGGGGAGGCGTGAACACTGAAGCTTTCTTT
D gene: TRBD1; V gene: TRBV6-5; J gene: TRBJ2-7; clone size: many; CDR3 protein: CASSYSRDRGHEQYF; CDR3 DNA: TGTGCCAGCAGTTACTCGAGGGACAGGGGGCACGAGCAGTACTTC
D gene: .; V gene: TRBV30; J gene: TRBJ2-7; clone size: .; CDR3 protein: CAWRRDSNYEQYF; CDR3 DNA: TGTGCCTGGAGGCGGGACAGCAACTACGAGCAGTACTTC
D gene: .; V gene: TRBV7-9; J gene: TRBJ2-7; clone size: few; CDR3 protein: CASSTYREREQYF; CDR3 DNA: TGTGCCAGCAGCACGTACAGGGAACGCGAGCAGTACTTC
D gene: .; V gene: TRBV7-9; J gene: TRBJ2-7; clone size: .; CDR3 protein: CASSLEWETKYEQYF; CDR3 DNA: TGTGCCAGCAGCTTGGAGTGGGAGACTAAGTACGAGCAGTACTTC
D gene: .; V gene: TRBV30; J gene: TRBJ1-1; clone size: .; CDR3 protein: CAWSLQNTEAFF; CDR3 DNA: TGTGCCTGGAGTTTGCAAAACACTGAAGCTTTCTTT
D gene: .; V gene: TRBV2; J gene: TRBJ2-2; clone size: many; CDR3 protein: CASSESAASGELFF; CDR3 DNA: TGTGCCAGCAGTGAGTCGGCCGCGAGCGGGGAGCTGTTTTTT
D gene: .; V gene: TRBV18; J gene: TRBJ1-1; clone size: .; CDR3 protein: CASSSGLLWGTEAFF; CDR3 DNA: TGTGCCAGCTCCTCGGGTCTCCTCTGGGGGACTGAAGCTTTCTTT
D gene: .; V gene: TRBV28; J gene: TRBJ2-5; clone size: many; CDR3 protein: CASSFPLSETQYF; CDR3 DNA: TGTGCCAGCAGTTTCCCCCTCAGTGAGACCCAGTACTTC
D gene: .; V gene: TRBV29-1; J gene: TRBJ1-1; clone size: many; CDR3 protein: CSVESQPNTEAFF; CDR3 DNA: TGCAGCGTTGAAAGCCAGCCGAACACTGAAGCTTTCTTT
D gene: .; V gene: TRBV7-2; J gene: TRBJ2-7; clone size: .; CDR3 protein: CASSFPPLYEQYF; CDR3 DNA: TGTGCCAGCAGCTTCCCCCCCCTCTACGAGCAGTACTTC
D gene: TRBD1; V gene: TRBV30; J gene: TRBJ1-5; clone size: few; CDR3 protein: CACSGQDLYSNQPQHF; CDR3 DNA: TGTGCCTGCAGTGGACAGGACCTTTATAGCAATCAGCCCCAGCATTTT
D gene: TRBD2; V gene: TRBV2; J gene: TRBJ2-1; clone size: few; CDR3 protein: CASSASGNHYGANEQFF; CDR3 DNA: TGTGCCAGCAGTGCTAGCGGGAATCACTACGGCGCCAATGAGCAGTTCTTC
D gene: .; V gene: TRBV11-2; J gene: TRBJ2-7; clone size: few; CDR3 protein: CASSLSWSMGYEQYF; CDR3 DNA: TGTGCCAGCAGCTTATCATGGAGTATGGGTTACGAGCAGTACTTC
D gene: .; V gene: TRBV18; J gene: TRBJ1-2; clone size: .; CDR3 protein: CASSLQGSNYGYTF; CDR3 DNA: TGTGCCAGCTCACTTCAGGGGTCCAACTATGGCTACACCTTC
D gene: .; V gene: TRBV3-1; J gene: TRBJ1-1; clone size: .; CDR3 protein: CASSWSWGEDGEAFF; CDR3 DNA: TGTGCCAGCAGCTGGAGTTGGGGTGAGGATGGTGAAGCTTTCTTT
D gene: TRBD2; V gene: TRBV28; J gene: TRBJ2-7; clone size: many; CDR3 protein: CASSLPGGYEQYF; CDR3 DNA: TGTGCCAGCAGTTTACCGGGGGGCTACGAGCAGTACTTC
D gene: .; V gene: TRBV6-2/TRBV6-3; J gene: TRBJ2-7; clone size: .; CDR3 protein: CASSVGREQYF; CDR3 DNA: TGTGCCAGCAGTGTGGGGCGCGAGCAGTACTTC
D gene: TRBD1; V gene: TRBV4-1; J gene: TRBJ2-7; clone size: .; CDR3 protein: CASSQGGQGYEQYF; CDR3 DNA: TGCGCCAGCAGCCAAGGGGGACAGGGTTACGAGCAGTACTTC
D gene: .; V gene: TRBV12-3/TRBV12-4; J gene: TRBJ2-5; clone size: many; CDR3 protein: CASRDRLVQETQYF; CDR3 DNA: TGTGCCAGCAGGGACCGATTAGTCCAAGAGACCCAGTACTTC
D gene: TRBD1; V gene: TRBV20-1; J gene: TRBJ2-5; clone size: many; CDR3 protein: CSAREQGETSMETQYF; CDR3 DNA: TGCAGTGCTAGAGAACAGGGGGAGACTTCGATGGAGACCCAGTACTTC
D gene: .; V gene: TRBV24-1; J gene: TRBJ2-1; clone size: .; CDR3 protein: CATWDGIGYNEQFF; CDR3 DNA: TGTGCCACCTGGGACGGGATTGGGTACAATGAGCAGTTCTTC
D gene: TRBD2; V gene: TRBV30; J gene: TRBJ2-7; clone size: few; CDR3 protein: CAWSVSSGTDEQYF; CDR3 DNA: TGTGCCTGGAGTGTGTCTAGCGGGACCGACGAGCAGTACTTC
D gene: .; V gene: TRBV2; J gene: TRBJ1-5; clone size: many; CDR3 protein: CASSYRGTPSNQPQHF; CDR3 DNA: TGTGCCAGCAGCTACCGCGGGACACCTAGCAATCAGCCCCAGCATTTT
D gene: .; V gene: TRBV28; J gene: TRBJ2-4; clone size: many; CDR3 protein: CASSSYRDKNIQYF; CDR3 DNA: TGTGCCAGCAGTTCCTACCGGGACAAAAACATTCAGTACTTC
D gene: TRBD2; V gene: TRBV7-9; J gene: TRBJ2-5; clone size: few; CDR3 protein: CASSPVSGRVGETQYF; CDR3 DNA: TGTGCCAGCAGCCCCGTCAGCGGGAGAGTGGGGGAGACCCAGTACTTC
D gene: TRBD1; V gene: TRBV20-1; J gene: TRBJ2-7; clone size: .; CDR3 protein: CSGVGTGAYEQYF; CDR3 DNA: TGCAGTGGTGTCGGGACAGGGGCCTACGAGCAGTACTTC